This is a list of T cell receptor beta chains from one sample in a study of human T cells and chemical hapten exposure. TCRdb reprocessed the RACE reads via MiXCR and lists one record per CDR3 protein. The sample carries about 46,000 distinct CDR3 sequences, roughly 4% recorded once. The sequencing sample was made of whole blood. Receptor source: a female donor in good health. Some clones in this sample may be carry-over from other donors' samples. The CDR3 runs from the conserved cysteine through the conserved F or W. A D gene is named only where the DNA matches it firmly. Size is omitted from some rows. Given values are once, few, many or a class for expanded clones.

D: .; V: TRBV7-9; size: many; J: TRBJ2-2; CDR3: CASSPGLATGELFF; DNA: TGTGCCAGCAGCCCGGGACTCGCGACCGGGGAGCTGTTTTTT
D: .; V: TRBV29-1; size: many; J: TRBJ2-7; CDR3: CSVAGRVGSYEQYF; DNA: TGCAGCGTTGCTGGCAGGGTAGGGTCCTACGAGCAGTACTTC
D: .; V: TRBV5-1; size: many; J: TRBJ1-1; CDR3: CASSLRGDGATEAFF; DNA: TGCGCCAGCAGCTTACGAGGGGACGGGGCCACTGAAGCTTTCTTT
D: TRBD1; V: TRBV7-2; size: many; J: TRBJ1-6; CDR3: CASSPKRGDSDFYNSPLHF; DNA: TGTGCCAGCAGCCCTAAAAGGGGGGACAGCGACTTCTATAATTCACCCCTCCACTTT
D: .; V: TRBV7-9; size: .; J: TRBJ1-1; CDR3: CASSLIGLGTEAFF; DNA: TGTGCCAGCAGCTTAATAGGGTTGGGCACTGAAGCTTTCTTT
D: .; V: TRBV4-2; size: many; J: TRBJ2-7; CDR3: CASSQDPYGYEQYF; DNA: TGTGCCAGCAGCCAAGATCCCTATGGGTACGAGCAGTACTTC
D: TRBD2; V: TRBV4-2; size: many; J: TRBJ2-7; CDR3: CASSQDVYYTSGAYEQYF; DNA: TGTGCCAGCAGCCAAGACGTTTATTACACTAGCGGTGCCTACGAGCAGTACTTC
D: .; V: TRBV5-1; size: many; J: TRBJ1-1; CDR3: CASSLALPKNTEAFF; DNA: TGCGCCAGCAGCTTAGCGTTACCGAAGAACACTGAAGCTTTCTTT
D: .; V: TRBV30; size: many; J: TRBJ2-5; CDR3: CAWARGPRETQYF; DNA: TGTGCCTGGGCCAGGGGCCCTCGGGAGACCCAGTACTTC
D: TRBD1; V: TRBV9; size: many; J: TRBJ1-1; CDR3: CASSVVQGDTEAFF; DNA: TGTGCCAGCAGCGTAGTCCAGGGGGATACTGAAGCTTTCTTT
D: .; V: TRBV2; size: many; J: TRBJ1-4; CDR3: CASKPGTGEKLFF; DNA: TGTGCCAGCAAACCAGGGACTGGAGAAAAACTGTTTTTT
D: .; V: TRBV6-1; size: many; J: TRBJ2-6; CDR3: CASSEISGANVLTF; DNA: TGTGCCAGCAGTGAAATCTCTGGGGCCAACGTCCTGACTTTC
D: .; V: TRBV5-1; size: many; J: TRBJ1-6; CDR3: CASSLNTNSPLHF; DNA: TGCGCCAGCAGCTTGAACACCAATTCACCCCTCCACTTT
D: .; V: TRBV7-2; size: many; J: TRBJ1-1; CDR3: CASSLVTVKSGTEAFF; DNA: TGTGCCAGCAGCTTAGTCACAGTAAAAAGCGGCACTGAAGCTTTCTTT
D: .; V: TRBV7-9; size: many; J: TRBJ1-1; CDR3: CASLMGEYTEAFF; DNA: TGTGCCAGCCTCATGGGGGAGTACACTGAAGCTTTCTTT
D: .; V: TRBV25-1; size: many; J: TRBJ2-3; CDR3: CASSRLGDTQYF; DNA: TGTGCCAGCAGTCGATTGGGGGATACGCAGTATTTT
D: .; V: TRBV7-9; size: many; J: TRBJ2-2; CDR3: CASSPPGQNTGELFF; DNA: TGTGCCAGCAGCCCACCGGGACAGAACACCGGGGAGCTGTTTTTT
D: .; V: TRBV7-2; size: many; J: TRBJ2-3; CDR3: CASSSTDRFTQYF; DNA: TGTGCCAGCAGCTCGACAGACAGGTTTACGCAGTATTTT
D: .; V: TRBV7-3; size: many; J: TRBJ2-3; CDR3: CASSFRAPTDTQYF; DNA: TGTGCCAGCAGCTTTAGGGCACCCACAGATACGCAGTATTTT
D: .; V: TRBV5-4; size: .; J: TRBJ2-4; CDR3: CASSLGGVAKNIQYF; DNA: TGTGCCAGCAGCTTGGGAGGGGTAGCCAAAAACATTCAGTACTTC
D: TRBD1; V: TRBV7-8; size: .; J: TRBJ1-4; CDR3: CASSPTQGGEKLFF; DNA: TGTGCCAGCAGCCCGACCCAGGGGGGTGAAAAACTGTTTTTT
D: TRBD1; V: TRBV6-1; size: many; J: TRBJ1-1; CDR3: CAMGDRGLNEAEAFF; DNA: TGTGCCATGGGAGACAGGGGGCTCAATGAGGCTGAAGCTTTCTTT
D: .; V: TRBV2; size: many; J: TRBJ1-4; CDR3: CASSEAGARLFF; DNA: TGTGCCAGCAGTGAAGCAGGGGCGCGGCTGTTTTTT